The 27 T cell receptor beta chains below were found in one sample sequenced in a study of early T cells in non-severe SARS-CoV-2 infection. Via MiXCR, TCRdb re-called the 5' RACE reads, giving one row per CDR3 protein. The sample records tens of thousands of distinct CDR3 sequences, 11% being singletons. The specimen was whole blood. These receptors were collected from an adult who was a healthcare worker with PCR-confirmed SARS-CoV-2 infection or an uninfected control (not recorded which).

This clonotype occurred a few times. The V gene is TRBV29-1, the J gene TRBJ2-4, with a possible D match to TRBD2 (6 bases). This CDR3 spans 11 amino acids. Germline CDR1 reads SQVTM; CDR2 reads ANQGSEA. The CDR3 loop is CRLAVKNIQYF. DNA for the CDR3: TGCAGGTTAGCGGTCAAAAACATTCAGTACTTC.

This clonotype showed up just a few times. The V gene is TRBV15, the J gene TRBJ2-5; D may be TRBD1 or TRBD2 (5 bases each). The CDR3 is 15 amino acids. Germline V gene lookup returns CDR1 LNHNV and CDR2 YYDKDF (reference sequence). Trimming left V 3 bases short and J 5 bases short, with 16 bases between. CDR3 DNA sequence: TGTGCCACCAGCAGGGAAACCGGGACCGCGGAGACCCAGTACTTC. It yields the protein CATSRETGTAETQYF.

This clonotype was found many times. This rearrangement joins TRBV6-5 to TRBJ2-1; 8 nucleotides line up with TRBD2. The V and J ends lost 6 bases and 4 bases, in that order; junction bases with no gene match: 8. Per the germline V gene, CDR1 is MNHEY and CDR2 is SVGAGI. CDR3 length equals 15 residues. The CDR3 is CASRQSGSPYNEQFF. DNA of the CDR3: TGTGCCAGCAGACAGAGCGGGAGTCCATACAATGAGCAGTTCTTC.

This clonotype was seen ten or more times. The chain is built from TRBV20-1 and TRBJ2-1; 11 bases match TRBD1. Germline loops: CDR1 DFQATT, CDR2 SNEGSKA (reference sequence). The CDR3 covers 14 residues. The trim removed 0 bases at V and 10 bases at J, leaving 5 bases unmatched. Here the CDR3 reads CSARDRRTGGEQFF. As DNA, the CDR3 is TGCAGTGCTAGAGATCGGAGGACAGGGGGCGAGCAGTTCTTC.

This clonotype occurred many times. The V gene is TRBV20-1, the J gene TRBJ2-5; 12 nucleotides align to TRBD2. The CDR3 has 15 amino acids. The germline gives CDR1 DFQATT, CDR2 SNEGSKA (reference sequence). The junction had 6 bases not matched to a gene; V was cut back by 3 bases and J by 4 bases. Here the CDR3 DNA reads TGCAGTGCTAGGACCTTACTAGCGGGAGGAGAGACCCAGTACTTC. Residues: CSARTLLAGGETQYF.

This clonotype was seen only a few times. The chain uses TRBV14 and TRBJ2-3, with D maybe TRBD2 (5 bases). The CDR3 extends over 12 amino acids. The V end lost 0 bases, the J end lost 14 bases, and 12 bases lay between the germline ends. From germline, CDR1 is SGHDN and CDR2 FVKESK. CDR3 DNA: TGTGCCAGCAGCCAAGAAACGGTGCGGGCGTATTTT. This sequence encodes CASSQETVRAYF.

The chain joins TRBV28 to TRBJ2-3, with 8 bases fitting TRBD2. The CDR3 extends over 15 amino acids. Unmatched junction bases numbered 8, after V lost 7 bases and J lost 2 bases. CDR1 MDHEN and CDR2 SYDVKM come from the germline V gene. This chain's CDR3 is CASIPRGATTDTQYF. The CDR3 nucleotides are TGTGCCAGCATTCCGCGGGGGGCAACCACAGATACGCAGTATTTT.

This clonotype came up many times. The chain employs TRBV24-1 and TRBJ2-2, with D maybe TRBD1 (5 bases). This CDR3 has 14 amino acids. CDR1 KGHDR and CDR2 SFDVKD come from the germline V gene. The germline V and J ends were trimmed by 10 bases and 2 bases, with 13 bases remaining between them. The CDR3 coding sequence is TGTGCCACGTCTACCGACAGCAACACCGGGGAGCTGTTTTTT. Protein: CATSTDSNTGELFF.

This chain joins TRBV28 and TRBJ2-7, with 10 bases aligning to TRBD2. V trimming: 5 bases; J trimming: 6 bases; junction bases outside the gene matches: 7. The CDR3 is 14 amino acids. Germline V gene data show CDR1 as MDHEN and CDR2 as SYDVKM. The CDR3 DNA is TGTGCCAGCAGTCGAGCTAGCGGGAGAGCCGAGCAGTACTTC. It yields the protein CASSRASGRAEQYF.

The V gene is TRBV5-1, the J gene TRBJ1-1; a weak D match, TRBD1 (6 bases). CDR3 length equals 14 residues. Germline CDR1 and CDR2: SGHRS and YFSETQ. Trimming removed 4 bases from V and 5 bases from J, with 15 bases in between. The CDR3 coding sequence is TGCGCCAGCAGCCCGGAGGGGGTTGGGACTGAAGCTTTCTTT. Translated, it gives CASSPEGVGTEAFF.

The V gene is TRBV4-2, the J gene TRBJ2-7, with D unresolved. This CDR3 has 13 amino acids. The V end was cut by 6 bases, the J end by 0 bases, with 9 bases between. The germline V gene encodes CDR1 LGHNA and CDR2 YNFKEQ. The CDR3 spells CASSTSHSYEQYF. In DNA form, the CDR3 reads TGTGCCAGCAGTACCTCCCACTCCTACGAGCAGTACTTC.

This clonotype was recorded many times. The rearrangement uses TRBV11-3 and TRBJ2-7; D ambiguous. CDR3 size: 15 residues. V lost 2 bases and J 4 bases, leaving 15 bases between the germline ends. Per germline, CDR1 SGHNT and CDR2 YENEEA. For the CDR3, the DNA is TGTGCCAGCAGCTTATTTTCGGCCAGCCTTTACGAGCAGTACTTC. This sequence encodes CASSLFSASLYEQYF.

The chain employs TRBV5-1 and TRBJ2-6; 7 positions agree with TRBD1. In germline, CDR1 is SGHRS, CDR2 YFSETQ. This CDR3 has 19 amino acids. V trimming: 3 bases; J trimming: 0 bases; junction bases outside the gene matches: 12. The CDR3 region is CASSYRTGSTSSGANVLTF. CDR3 DNA: TGCGCCAGCAGCTATCGGACAGGTTCTACGAGCTCTGGGGCCAACGTCCTGACTTTC.

This clonotype was detected only a few times. The chain uses TRBV7-9 and TRBJ2-1, with 7 bases fitting TRBD2. This CDR3 spans 15 amino acids. The V and J ends lost 6 bases and 5 bases, in that order; junction bases with no gene match: 10. Germline assignment: CDR1 SEHNR and CDR2 FQNEAQ (reference sequence). CDR3 in DNA: TGTGCCAGCAGTGTTCGCGGGGGACTCCACAATGAGCAGTTCTTC. It encodes CASSVRGGLHNEQFF.

The chain combines TRBV11-2 with TRBJ2-3; maybe TRBD1 (5 bases). There are 13 residues in the CDR3. V was clipped by 9 bases and J by 0 bases, with 10 bases between them. Germline V gene data show CDR1 as SGHAT and CDR2 as FQNNGV. CDR3 sequence (DNA): TGTGCCAGTAAGGGGATTAGCACAGATACGCAGTATTTT. Translating gives CASKGISTDTQYF.

This clonotype was seen only a few times. The chain uses TRBV24-1 and TRBJ2-3; no clear D. This CDR3 region has 10 residues. Germline lookup yields CDR1 KGHDR and CDR2 SFDVKD. V was pared by 9 bases and J by 7 bases, with 7 bases between. The CDR3 nucleotides are TGTGCCACCGTCGGCCATACGCAGTATTTT. Protein sequence: CATVGHTQYF.

The rearrangement links TRBV10-1 to TRBJ1-2, with 7 bases identical to TRBD1. CDR1 and CDR2 from the germline V gene are WNHNN and SYGVQD (reference sequence). The CDR3 contains 14 residues. V lost 3 bases and J lost 4; bases outside the gene matches: 5. In DNA, the CDR3 is TGCGCCAGCAGTGACGGGGACAGAGTCTATGGCTACACCTTC. Protein sequence: CASSDGDRVYGYTF.

The chain links TRBV20-1 to TRBJ1-1; D not certain. Germline V gene lookup returns CDR1 DFQATT and CDR2 SNEGSKA (reference sequence). The CDR3 is made up of 11 amino acids. The V end lost 6 bases, the J end lost 3 bases, and 8 bases lay between the germline ends. The DNA of the CDR3 is TGCAGTGCATCCCAGGACACTGAAGCTTTCTTT. Translation: CSASQDTEAFF.

The sample holds many counts of this clonotype. The chain recombines TRBV18 with TRBJ2-7; 12 bases map to TRBD1. This CDR3 spans 15 amino acids. Germline V gene lookup returns CDR1 KGHSH and CDR2 LQKENI. V lost 4 bases, J lost 4 bases, and 5 bases stayed unmatched. The CDR3 bases are TGTGCCAGCTCACAACAGGGACAGGGGGCTTACGAGCAGTACTTC. Translated, it gives CASSQQGQGAYEQYF.

J is TRBJ1-4 and V is TRBV13, with TRBD1 matching 7 bases. The CDR3 runs to 15 residues. Germline V gene data show CDR1 as PRHDT and CDR2 as FYEKMQ (reference sequence). V was pared by 5 bases and J by 8 bases, with 11 bases of the junction left unmatched. CDR3 in DNA: TGTGCCAGCAGCGCCAGACAGGGATTGGGGGAAAAACTGTTTTTT. It is translated as CASSARQGLGEKLFF.

The chain recombines TRBV4-1 with TRBJ2-7; the D is unclear. V lost 1 base, J lost 0 bases, and 7 bases lay in between. The CDR3 runs 14 residues. Germline CDR1 reads MGHRA; CDR2 reads YSYEKL. The CDR3 region is CASSQAPSSYEQYF. The CDR3 DNA is TGCGCCAGCAGCCAAGCCCCAAGCTCCTACGAGCAGTACTTC.

This clonotype was seen many times. The chain couples TRBV9 to TRBJ1-5; no clear D. The germline V gene encodes CDR1 SGDLS and CDR2 YYNGEE. The CDR3 loop spans 15 amino acids. With 1 base removed from V and 3 bases from J, the gap between germline ends came to 11 bases. The CDR3 sequence is CASSVNPTPNQPQHF. For the CDR3, the DNA is TGTGCCAGCAGCGTAAACCCTACCCCCAATCAGCCCCAGCATTTT. The complete variable domain, with remaining parts taken from reference TRBV9 and TRBJ1-5, reads DSGVTQTPKHLITATGQRVTLRCSPRSGDLSVYWYQQSLDQGLQFLIQYYNGEERAKGNILERFSAQQFPDLHSELNLSSLELGDSALYFCASSVNPTPNQPQHFGDGTRLSIL.

This clonotype was seen a handful of times. The rearrangement links TRBV7-9 to TRBJ2-5, with 12 bases that match TRBD1. Germline CDR1 reads SEHNR; CDR2 reads FQNEAQ (reference sequence). V dropped 0 bases and J dropped 5; count of bases not matched to a gene: 7. The CDR3 consists of 17 residues. Here the CDR3 DNA reads TGTGCCAGCAGCTTAGCTCTCCGGGACAGGGGGCGTGAGACCCAGTACTTC. Protein sequence: CASSLALRDRGRETQYF.

In this sample, this clonotype turned up many times. The chain is built from TRBV28 and TRBJ1-2; 10 bases are shared with TRBD1. Losses at the gene ends were 4 bases for V and 8 bases for J; bases not matched to a gene: 10. This CDR3 is built from 15 residues. Germline V gene data show CDR1 as MDHEN and CDR2 as SYDVKM. CDR3 loop: CASSSLGQGVTGYTF. The DNA of the CDR3 is TGTGCCAGCAGTTCCCTTGGACAGGGGGTAACGGGCTACACCTTC.

The rearrangement links TRBV7-9 to TRBJ1-1, with TRBD1 as a possible D gene (6 bases). The germline CDR1 and CDR2 sequences are SEHNR and FQNEAQ (reference sequence). The V end lost 5 bases, the J end lost 5 bases, and 15 bases lay between the germline ends. This CDR3 contains 14 residues. CDR3 in amino acids: CASSARQARTEAFF. CDR3 sequence (DNA): TGTGCCAGCAGCGCTAGACAGGCTAGAACTGAAGCTTTCTTT. The full variable domain, rest sourced from reference TRBV7-9 and TRBJ1-1, is DTGVSQNPRHKITKRGQNVTFRCDPISEHNRLYWYRQTLGQGPEFLTYFQNEAQLEKSRLLSDRFSAERPKGSFSTLEIQRTEQGDSAMYLCASSARQARTEAFFGQGTRLTVV.

J is TRBJ1-2 and V is TRBV12-3 or TRBV12-4, with a weak D call TRBD1 (5 bases). The CDR3 has 14 residues. V gave up 2 bases and J gave up 8 bases, with 15 bases separating them. Here the CDR3 DNA reads TGTGCCAGCAGTTTAAACACAGGTCCCCGCGGCTACACCTTC. Amino acid sequence: CASSLNTGPRGYTF.

The chain joins TRBV4-2 to TRBJ2-2, with 9 bases lining up with TRBD1. This CDR3 region has 19 residues. The germline V gene encodes CDR1 LGHNA and CDR2 YNFKEQ. Trimming cost V 4 bases and J 1 base; bases outside gene matches: 13. CDR3 amino acids: CASSRTRAGQGWNTGELFF. In DNA form, the CDR3 reads TGTGCCAGCAGCCGGACAAGGGCGGGACAGGGATGGAACACCGGGGAGCTGTTTTTT.